The source of this TCR beta chain is a study of CD8+ T cells in alopecia areata. Treatment here: oral pan-JAK inhibitor, 5-10 mg twice daily. Sorting of CD4+ and CD8+ T cells was performed on PBMCs. RNA was extracted and reverse transcribed into cDNA as the sequencing template. Sequencing was performed with immunoSEQ multiplex PCR; in TCRdb, only in-frame clones are kept and a portion is missing. The data show some 130,000 clones, around 56% seen once. Notes on this clone: Its antigen is undetermined.

Study observations and caveats: There were many expanded lesional clones persisting in scalp and blood during tofacitinib. The study found TCR sharing across patients less clear than in mice, possibly for HLA reasons. Lesional scalp, especially alopecia totalis/universalis, showed higher clonality than normal scalp.

Trimming left V 3 bases short and J 10 bases short, with 18 bases between. The CDR3 totals 13 residues. Germline V gene lookup returns CDR1 SQVTM and CDR2 ANQGSEA. This receptor was taken from a human donor with alopecia areata. This specimen consisted of CD4+ T cells sorted from blood, obtained at week 4, from a patient treated with tofacitinib. V usage is TRBV29-1 and J usage is TRBJ1-1, with D uncertain. The CDR3 nucleotides are TGCAGCGTTGATTTAGGGTCAAAGCCAGCAGCTTTCTTT. Encoded protein: CSVDLGSKPAAFF. Full variable domain (outside the CDR3, taken from reference TRBV29-1 and TRBJ1-1): SAVISQKPSRDICQRGTSLTIQCQVDSQVTMMFWYRQQPGQSLTLIATANQGSEATYESGFVIDKFPISRPNLTFSTLTVSNMSPEDSSIYLCSVDLGSKPAAFFGQGTRLTVV.